Presented here are 23 T cell receptor beta chains from one specimen sequenced in a study of T-cell memory formation after mild COVID-19. A single record per CDR3 protein comes from TCRdb applying MiXCR to the 5' RACE reads. The profile shows some 450,000 distinct CDR3 sequences, approximately 19% of them singletons. The specimen sequenced was PBMCs or a T cell subset sorted from them (not recorded which). These receptors all stem from a man aged 18 to 30 who had mild COVID-19 (a few samples of this study predate the infection). Cell type and time point are not known.

The rearrangement joins TRBV4-3 to TRBJ1-5, with D uncertain. The CDR3 sequence is 14 residues long. V dropped 1 base and J dropped 1 base, with 5 bases sitting between them. Germline V lookup: CDR1 LGHNA, CDR2 YSLEER. As DNA, the CDR3 is TGCGCCAGCAGCCAAGCATGGAGCAATCAGCCCCAGCATTTT. As protein: CASSQAWSNQPQHF.

The rearrangement uses TRBV6-2 or TRBV6-3 and TRBJ1-5; no definite D call. There are 13 residues in the CDR3. V was clipped by 8 bases and J by 3 bases, with 11 bases between them. CDR1 MNHEY and CDR2 SVGEGT come from the germline V gene. The CDR3 loop reads CASRGDFNQPQHF. As DNA, the CDR3 is TGTGCCAGCCGGGGTGACTTCAATCAGCCCCAGCATTTT.

V gene TRBV6-2 or TRBV6-3 combines with J gene TRBJ2-1; the D call may be TRBD1 or TRBD2 (5 bases each). The V and J ends lost 1 base and 7 bases respectively, with 11 bases between them. The CDR3 has 14 amino acids. Germline V gene sequence: CDR1 MNHEY, CDR2 SVGEGT. CDR3 loop: CASSYWDDKNEQFF. In DNA, the CDR3 is TGTGCCAGCAGTTACTGGGACGATAAGAATGAGCAGTTCTTC.

J is TRBJ1-1 and V is TRBV4-2, with D unresolved. From germline, CDR1 is LGHNA and CDR2 YNFKEQ. Trimming shortened V by 1 base and J by 0 bases, and 9 bases separated the two germline ends. This CDR3 region has 15 residues. CDR3 residues: CASSQGRSMNTEAFF. CDR3 nucleotides: TGTGCCAGCAGCCAAGGGCGGTCCATGAACACTGAAGCTTTCTTT.

This chain joins TRBV5-1 and TRBJ2-2; TRBD1 aligns across 7 bases. V was pared by 1 base and J by 4 bases, with 7 bases of the junction left unmatched. The CDR3 totals 16 residues. CDR1 and CDR2 (germline): SGHRS, YFSETQ. CDR3 nucleotide sequence: TGCGCCAGCAGCTTGACGACAGGGACCGGCACCGGGGAGCTGTTTTTT. It translates to CASSLTTGTGTGELFF.

This clonotype appeared once. This sequence joins TRBV30 and TRBJ2-7; D possibly corresponds to TRBD1 (6 bases). The CDR3 has 13 amino acids. V was cut by 5 bases and J by 2 bases, with 13 bases left in between. Per the germline V gene, CDR1 is GTSNPN and CDR2 is SVGIG (reference sequence). The CDR3 region has the DNA TGTGCCTGGTCGAAGGGGGTAGCCTACGAGCAGTACTTC. Its translation: CAWSKGVAYEQYF.

On this clonotype itself: One end of the junction varies from germline; a read error may be responsible. The chain couples TRBV9 to TRBJ2-4; the D gene is possibly TRBD1 (5 bases). Germline V CDR1 and CDR2: SGDLS, YYNGEE. The CDR3 spans 16 residues. The CDR3: CAISARPLGHKNIQYF. In DNA, the CDR3 is TGTGCCATCAGCGCCCGGCCCCTGGGGCACAAAAACATTCAGTACTTC.

The rearrangement joins TRBV4-1 to TRBJ1-1; D ambiguous. The CDR3 totals 15 residues. The V gene lost 0 bases and the J gene lost 6 bases, with 14 bases spanning the gap. Germline CDR1 is MGHRA and CDR2 is YSYEKL. CDR3 amino acids: CASSQDAGSVAEAFF. The CDR3 nucleotides read TGCGCCAGCAGCCAAGATGCGGGTTCTGTGGCTGAAGCTTTCTTT.

This clonotype was detected only a few times. The J gene is TRBJ2-2, the V gene TRBV7-2; 9 nucleotides align to TRBD1. After removal of 5 bases from V and 7 bases from J, the junction contained 8 bases not matched to a gene. The CDR3 has 15 residues. Germline values: CDR1 SGHTA, CDR2 FQGNSA. The CDR3 DNA reads as TGTGCCAGCAGCGGACGGACAGGGGCGGGCGGGGAGCTGTTTTTT. Protein sequence: CASSGRTGAGGELFF.

This clonotype was seen a few times. This chain connects TRBV4-3 to TRBJ2-4, with 8 bases identical to TRBD1. Germline V gene sequence: CDR1 LGHNA, CDR2 YSLEER. This CDR3 has 18 amino acids. The V segment lost 0 bases and the J segment 3 bases; nucleotides outside the gene matches: 10. CDR3 loop: CASSQDWTGFSGKNIQYF. CDR3 bases: TGCGCCAGCAGCCAAGACTGGACAGGGTTTTCGGGCAAAAACATTCAGTACTTC.

This clonotype was seen more than once but under ten times. This chain links TRBV5-6 with TRBJ2-5; 14 bases agree with TRBD2. This CDR3 spans 14 amino acids. CDR1 SGHDT and CDR2 YYEEEE come from the germline V gene. The J segment lost 10 bases and the V segment lost 2 bases, leaving 4 bases of the junction unmatched. CDR3 sequence reads: CASSFGLAGGLQYF. CDR3 bases: TGTGCCAGCAGCTTCGGACTAGCGGGGGGACTCCAGTACTTC.

This clonotype has a handful of counts. The chain couples TRBV28 to TRBJ2-6; unclear D gene. This CDR3 has 16 amino acids. CDR1 is MDHEN, CDR2 SYDVKM, per germline. V shed 5 bases and J shed 1 base, with 12 bases lying between them. As DNA, the CDR3 is TGTGCCAGCAGTGGACCAAAGGAGTCTGGGGCCAACGTCCTGACTTTC. Translation gives CASSGPKESGANVLTF.

This clonotype was detected only a few times. The chain combines TRBV29-1 with TRBJ1-1; 7 bases line up with TRBD1. CDR1 is SQVTM, CDR2 ANQGSEA, per germline. The CDR3 contains 11 residues. V was clipped by 7 bases and J by 5 bases; unmatched bases: 4. The CDR3 protein is CSGQGWTEAFF. In DNA, the CDR3 is TGCAGCGGACAGGGTTGGACTGAAGCTTTCTTT.

This clonotype appeared a few times. V and J are TRBV9 and TRBJ2-1; 9 positions agree with TRBD1. CDR3 length: 14 amino acids. The V gene's germline CDR1 is SGDLS and CDR2 YYNGEE. V was pared by 2 bases and J by 7 bases, with 4 bases of the junction left unmatched. The CDR3 loop is CASSVGDRVNEQFF. CDR3 coding DNA: TGTGCCAGCAGCGTGGGGGACAGGGTGAATGAGCAGTTCTTC.

This clonotype occurred once. This sequence joins TRBV24-1 and TRBJ2-2; D may be TRBD1 (6 bases). Trimming shortened V by 4 bases and J by 4 bases, and 15 bases separated the two germline ends. CDR1 and CDR2 from the germline V gene are KGHDR and SFDVKD. The CDR3 extends over 16 amino acids. The DNA for the CDR3 is TGTGCCACCAGTGACCCGGACAGCGGAAGCACCGGGGAGCTGTTTTTT. It codes for CATSDPDSGSTGELFF.

This clonotype was seen more than once but under ten times. The chain recombines TRBV14 with TRBJ2-3, with 12 nucleotides matching TRBD2. The CDR3 covers 16 residues. Germline CDR1 and CDR2: SGHDN and FVKESK. V gave up 5 bases and J gave up 5 bases; unmatched junction bases: 8. The CDR3 sequence: CASSKTLAGGQDTQYF. The CDR3 bases are TGTGCCAGCAGCAAAACGCTAGCGGGGGGGCAAGATACGCAGTATTTT.

This rearrangement joins TRBV24-1 to TRBJ2-3, with a possible D match to TRBD1 (6 bases). Germline lookup yields CDR1 KGHDR and CDR2 SFDVKD. There are 15 residues in the CDR3. V was clipped by 1 base and J by 1 base, with 8 bases between them. CDR3 protein: CATSDFYRGTDTQYF. Written as DNA, the CDR3 is TGTGCCACCAGTGATTTCTACAGGGGCACAGATACGCAGTATTTT.

This clonotype was picked up a small number of times. The rearrangement uses TRBV6-2 or TRBV6-3 and TRBJ2-2; tentatively, D is TRBD1 (6 bases). Deletions cut 7 bases from V and 7 bases from J, with 10 bases between. The length of the CDR3 is 12 residues. The V gene's germline CDR1 is MNHEY and CDR2 SVGEGT. The CDR3, as DNA: TGTGCCAGCACCAACAGGGTCGGGGAGCTGTTTTTT. Encoded protein: CASTNRVGELFF.

This clonotype was counted ten times or more. The V call is TRBV7-9, the J call TRBJ2-1; the D is unclear. Germline values: CDR1 SEHNR, CDR2 FQNEAQ (reference sequence). The V end was cut by 1 base, the J end by 0 bases, with 13 bases between. The CDR3 is made up of 17 amino acids. CDR3 loop: CASSLEAAGSSYNEQFF. CDR3 nucleotides: TGTGCCAGCAGCTTAGAGGCAGCCGGTAGCTCCTACAATGAGCAGTTCTTC.

This clonotype was recorded many times. The rearrangement joins TRBV20-1 to TRBJ2-1; 9 bases map to TRBD2. This CDR3 contains 16 residues. V gave up 7 bases and J gave up 10 bases; unmatched junction bases: 20. Germline loops: CDR1 DFQATT, CDR2 SNEGSKA (reference sequence). CDR3 loop: CSVLLPGTSPSGEQFF. The CDR3 DNA reads as TGCAGTGTACTCTTGCCCGGGACTAGCCCCTCCGGGGAGCAGTTCTTC.

The chain links TRBV2 to TRBJ1-4; D is unclear. Trimming took off 6 bases at V and 10 bases at J, with 15 bases between the two ends. The CDR3 sequence is 13 residues long. Germline lookup yields CDR1 SNHLY and CDR2 FYNNEI. CDR3 sequence reads: CASRWSSVGKLFF. CDR3 coding DNA: TGTGCCAGCAGATGGAGTTCTGTGGGAAAACTGTTTTTT.

This CDR3 reads CASSYSTAASYEQYF. Here the CDR3 DNA reads TGTGCCAGCAGTTACAGTACAGCCGCCTCCTACGAGCAGTACTTC. The chain carries TRBV6-2 or TRBV6-3 and TRBJ2-7; the D is unclear. The V and J ends lost 2 bases and 0 bases respectively, with 11 bases between them. CDR3 length: 15 amino acids. Per germline, CDR1 MNHEY and CDR2 SVGEGT.

This clonotype was recorded a few times. The chain employs TRBV23-1 and TRBJ2-7, with TRBD2 as a possible D gene (6 bases). TRBV23-1 has ORF status, its function being uncertain. The CDR3 has 12 amino acids. V was shortened by 5 bases and J by 7 bases, with 12 bases between the two germline ends. In nucleotides, the CDR3 is TGCGCCAGCAGTTTTGGGGGAGGAGAGCAGTACGTC. Protein: CASSFGGGEQYV.